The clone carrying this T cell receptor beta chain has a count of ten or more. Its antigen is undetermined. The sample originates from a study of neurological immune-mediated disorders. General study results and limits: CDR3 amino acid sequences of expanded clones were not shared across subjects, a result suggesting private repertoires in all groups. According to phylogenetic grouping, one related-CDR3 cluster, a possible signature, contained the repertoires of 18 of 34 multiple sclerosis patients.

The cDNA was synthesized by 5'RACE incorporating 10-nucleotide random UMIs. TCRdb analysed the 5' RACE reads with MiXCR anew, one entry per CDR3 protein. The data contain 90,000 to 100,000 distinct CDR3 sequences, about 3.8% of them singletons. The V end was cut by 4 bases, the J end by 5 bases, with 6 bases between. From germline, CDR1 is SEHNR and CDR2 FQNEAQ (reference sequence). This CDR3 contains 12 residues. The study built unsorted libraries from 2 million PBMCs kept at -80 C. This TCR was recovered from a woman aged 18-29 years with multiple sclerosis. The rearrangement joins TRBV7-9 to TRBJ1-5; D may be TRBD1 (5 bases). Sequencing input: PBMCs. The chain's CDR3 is CASSSGDQPQHF. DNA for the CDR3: TGTGCCAGCAGCTCGGGGGATCAGCCCCAGCATTTT.